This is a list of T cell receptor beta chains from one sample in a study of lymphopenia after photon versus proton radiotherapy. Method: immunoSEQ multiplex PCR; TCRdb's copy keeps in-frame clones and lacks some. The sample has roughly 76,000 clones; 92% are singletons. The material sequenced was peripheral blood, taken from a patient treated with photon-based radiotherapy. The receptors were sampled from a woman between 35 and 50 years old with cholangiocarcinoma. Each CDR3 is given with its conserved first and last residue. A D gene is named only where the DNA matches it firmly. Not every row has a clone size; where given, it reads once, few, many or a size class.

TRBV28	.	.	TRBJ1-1	CASSSGDTEAFF	TGTGCCAGCAGTTCCGGCGACACTGAAGCTTTCTTT
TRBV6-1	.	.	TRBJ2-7	CASSQIGVSYEQYF	TGTGCCAGCAGCCAAATCGGTGTTTCCTACGAGCAGTACTTC
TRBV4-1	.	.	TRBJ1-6	CASSRIAGPPRDSPLHF	TGCGCCAGCAGCCGGATTGCGGGACCCCCAAGGGATTCACCCCTCCACTTT
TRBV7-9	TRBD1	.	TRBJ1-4	CASSPQGGGEKLFF	TGTGCCAGCAGCCCCCAGGGGGGAGGCGAAAAACTGTTTTTT
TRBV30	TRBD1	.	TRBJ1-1	CALTGGTEAFF	TGTGCCCTCACAGGGGGAACTGAAGCTTTCTTT
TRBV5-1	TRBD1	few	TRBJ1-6	CASSLDRGPGNSPLHF	TGCGCCAGCAGCTTGGACAGGGGGCCGGGTAATTCACCCCTCCACTTT
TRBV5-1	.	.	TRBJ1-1	CASSLGVGVFTEAFF	TGCGCCAGCAGCTTAGGGGTAGGGGTCTTCACTGAAGCTTTCTTT
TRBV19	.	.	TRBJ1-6	CASSIGGTYNSPLHF	TGTGCCAGTAGTATTGGTGGGACCTATAATTCACCCCTCCACTTT
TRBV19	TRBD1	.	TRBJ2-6	CASSSKGQGANVLTF	TGTGCCAGTAGTTCTAAAGGACAGGGCGCCAACGTCCTGACTTTC
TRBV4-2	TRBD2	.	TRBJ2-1	CASSPGLAGVSGEQFF	TGTGCCAGCAGCCCGGGACTAGCGGGAGTATCCGGTGAGCAGTTCTTC
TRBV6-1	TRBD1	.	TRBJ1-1	CASSGQGVFTEAFF	TGTGCCAGCAGTGGACAGGGGGTCTTCACTGAAGCTTTCTTT
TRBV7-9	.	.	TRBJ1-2	CASSWRGANGYTF	TGTGCCAGCAGCTGGAGGGGCGCGAATGGCTACACCTTC
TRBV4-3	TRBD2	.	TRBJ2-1	CASSQEFGVAGDSYNEQFF	TGCGCCAGCAGCCAAGAGTTCGGGGTAGCGGGAGATTCCTACAATGAGCAGTTCTTC
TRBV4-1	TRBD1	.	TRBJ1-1	CASSQGDRRPEAFF	TGCGCCAGCAGCCAAGGGGACAGGCGACCTGAAGCTTTCTTT
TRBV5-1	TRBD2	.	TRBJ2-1	CASSPPREAFYNEQFF	TGCGCCAGCAGCCCCCCGCGGGAGGCCTTCTACAATGAGCAGTTCTTC
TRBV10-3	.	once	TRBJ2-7	CAIGSSYEQYF	TGTGCCATTGGGTCCTCCTACGAGCAGTACTTC
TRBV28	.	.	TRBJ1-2	CASRAVPEYYGYTF	TGTGCCAGCAGGGCTGTGCCGGAGTACTATGGCTACACCTTC
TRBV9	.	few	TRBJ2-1	CASSVDPYNEQFF	TGTGCCAGCAGCGTAGACCCCTACAATGAGCAGTTCTTC
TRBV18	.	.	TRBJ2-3	CASSPPLGLAQNGDTQYF	TGTGCCAGCTCACCTCCCTTGGGCTTAGCTCAGAATGGAGATACGCAGTATTTT
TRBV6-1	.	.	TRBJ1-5	CASRIQGLGHQPQHF	TGTGCCAGCAGGATACAGGGCCTGGGCCATCAGCCCCAGCATTTT
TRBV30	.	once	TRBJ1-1	CAWSVGGRSTEAFF	TGTGCCTGGAGTGTGGGGGGTCGCAGCACTGAAGCTTTCTTT
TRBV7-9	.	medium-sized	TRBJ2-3	CASSPFQGPFTDTQYF	TGTGCCAGCAGCCCCTTCCAAGGACCCTTCACAGATACGCAGTATTTT
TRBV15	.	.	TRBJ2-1	CATSSGSSYNEQFF	TGTGCCACCAGCAGCGGAAGCTCCTACAATGAGCAGTTCTTC
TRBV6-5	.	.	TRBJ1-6	CASSFRDGNSPLHF	TGTGCCAGCAGCTTCCGGGACGGAAATTCACCCCTCCACTTT
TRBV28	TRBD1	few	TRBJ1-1	CASSQRQGAFAAFF	TGTGCCAGCAGTCAAAGACAGGGGGCTTTTGCAGCTTTCTTT
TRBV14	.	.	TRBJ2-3	CASSQAADTQYF	TGTGCCAGCAGCCAAGCTGCAGATACGCAGTATTTT